Listed below are T cell receptor beta chains from one sample, sequenced in a study of blood T cells in healthy people across ages. MiXCR, run by TCRdb on the 5' RACE reads, gives a single entry per CDR3 protein. The data contain about 720,000 distinct CDR3 sequences, about a fifth of them seen just once; the ten biggest clones take up around a fifth. The sample comprised blood. Receptors were obtained from a man between 65 and 85 years old in good health. The CDR3 runs from the conserved cysteine through the conserved F or W. D genes are given only for firm matches. For some rows the clone size is stated as once, few or many, or as a class when expanded; others skip it.

clone size,V gene,D gene,J gene,CDR3 DNA,CDR3 protein
-,TRBV5-1,-,TRBJ1-1,TGCGCCCTACCCCAACGTCTCCCAGCATTCAACACTGAAGCTTTCTTT,CALPQRLPAFNTEAFF
-,TRBV6-2/TRBV6-3,-,TRBJ2-7,TGTGCCAGCATGGAGGGTCCTTATTCCTACGAGCAGTACTTC,CASMEGPYSYEQYF
many,TRBV10-3,-,TRBJ2-5,TGTGCCATCAGTGGCGCAAGGACAGAAGAGACCCAGTACTTC,CAISGARTEETQYF
few,TRBV12-3/TRBV12-4,TRBD1,TRBJ1-6,TGTGCCAGCAGCCTAGACAGGGGTGACAATTCACCCCTCCACTTT,CASSLDRGDNSPLHF
few,TRBV5-1,-,TRBJ2-7,TGCGCCAGCAGCTTGGCGGGTGGAGAGAGCATCGAGCAGTACTTC,CASSLAGGESIEQYF
few,TRBV12-3/TRBV12-4,-,TRBJ2-3,TGTGCCAGCAGTTTTTTTAGGGGCACAGATACGCAGTATTTT,CASSFFRGTDTQYF
few,TRBV5-1,-,TRBJ1-6,TGCGCCAGCAGCCCTATTTGGAGCGAAGATTCACCCCTCCACTTT,CASSPIWSEDSPLHF
-,TRBV20-1,-,TRBJ2-3,TGCAGTGCTAGCGGGGGGCACGGCACAGATACGCAGTATTTT,CSASGGHGTDTQYF
few,TRBV25-1,TRBD1,TRBJ1-6,TGTGCCAGCAGTGGAAACAGGGGTAATTCACCCCTCCACTTT,CASSGNRGNSPLHF
-,TRBV12-3/TRBV12-4,TRBD2,TRBJ2-7,TGTGCCAGCAGAGAAACTAGCGGGGCTTTCTACGAGCAGTACTTC,CASRETSGAFYEQYF
-,TRBV29-1,-,TRBJ1-2,TGCAGCGTTGAACTGGGTTTTGGCACCCTCCTGGATGGCTACACCTTC,CSVELGFGTLLDGYTF
-,TRBV7-9,TRBD1,TRBJ1-4,TGTGCCAGCAGCCGTCGGGACAGAGGCGCAACTAATGAAAAACTGTTTTTT,CASSRRDRGATNEKLFF
-,TRBV7-9,-,TRBJ1-2,TGTGCCAGCAGCCCCGCCACCATACAAGGGGTGGGTAACTATGGCTACACCTTC,CASSPATIQGVGNYGYTF
few,TRBV5-1,TRBD1,TRBJ1-4,TGCGCCAGCAGCTTGGCCTGGGACAGGGTTCCGGAAAAACTGTTTTTT,CASSLAWDRVPEKLFF
few,TRBV7-2,TRBD1,TRBJ2-7,TGTGCCAGCAGCTTAGTAGTCGGACAGGGCCCCTACGAGCAGTACTTC,CASSLVVGQGPYEQYF
-,TRBV29-1,-,TRBJ2-5,TGCAGCGTTCACACCCAAGGAGAGACCCAGTACTTC,CSVHTQGETQYF
few,TRBV24-1,-,TRBJ1-4,TGTGCCACCAGTGATCCCAGGGAGGGCGGCGAAAAACTGTTTTTT,CATSDPREGGEKLFF
few,TRBV5-1,TRBD2,TRBJ2-3,TGCGCCAGCAGCCCCCTTAGCGGGAGTGCAGATACGCAGTATTTT,CASSPLSGSADTQYF
-,TRBV6-5,-,TRBJ1-2,TGTGCCAGCAGCCCCACACCCCTGGACAGAAAGTATGGCTACACCTTC,CASSPTPLDRKYGYTF
few,TRBV7-2,TRBD2,TRBJ2-3,TGTGCCAGCAGCCCCTCGGGACTAGCGGGGGGGATAGATACGCAGTATTTT,CASSPSGLAGGIDTQYF
few,TRBV7-9,-,TRBJ2-3,TGTGCCAGCAGCTTAGCGTCGGCAGGGTGGTCAGATACGCAGTATTTT,CASSLASAGWSDTQYF
few,TRBV12-3/TRBV12-4,-,TRBJ2-5,TGTGCCAGCAGTCCCGGACCGCTAGAACGAGAGACCCAGTACTTC,CASSPGPLERETQYF